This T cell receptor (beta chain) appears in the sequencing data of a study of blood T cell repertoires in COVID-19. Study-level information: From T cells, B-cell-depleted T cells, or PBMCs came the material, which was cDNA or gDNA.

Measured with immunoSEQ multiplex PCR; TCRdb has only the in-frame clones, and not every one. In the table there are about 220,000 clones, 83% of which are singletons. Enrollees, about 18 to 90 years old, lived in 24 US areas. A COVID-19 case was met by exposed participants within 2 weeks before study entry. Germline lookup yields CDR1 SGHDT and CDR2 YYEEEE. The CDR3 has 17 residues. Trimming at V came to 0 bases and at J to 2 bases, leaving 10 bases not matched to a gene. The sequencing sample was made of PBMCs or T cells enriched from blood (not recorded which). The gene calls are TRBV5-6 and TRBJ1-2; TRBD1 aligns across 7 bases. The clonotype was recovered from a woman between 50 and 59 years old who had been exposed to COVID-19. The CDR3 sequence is CASSLGSLNRGNYGYTF. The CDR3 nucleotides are TGTGCCAGCAGCTTGGGCAGCCTTAACAGGGGAAACTATGGCTACACCTTC.